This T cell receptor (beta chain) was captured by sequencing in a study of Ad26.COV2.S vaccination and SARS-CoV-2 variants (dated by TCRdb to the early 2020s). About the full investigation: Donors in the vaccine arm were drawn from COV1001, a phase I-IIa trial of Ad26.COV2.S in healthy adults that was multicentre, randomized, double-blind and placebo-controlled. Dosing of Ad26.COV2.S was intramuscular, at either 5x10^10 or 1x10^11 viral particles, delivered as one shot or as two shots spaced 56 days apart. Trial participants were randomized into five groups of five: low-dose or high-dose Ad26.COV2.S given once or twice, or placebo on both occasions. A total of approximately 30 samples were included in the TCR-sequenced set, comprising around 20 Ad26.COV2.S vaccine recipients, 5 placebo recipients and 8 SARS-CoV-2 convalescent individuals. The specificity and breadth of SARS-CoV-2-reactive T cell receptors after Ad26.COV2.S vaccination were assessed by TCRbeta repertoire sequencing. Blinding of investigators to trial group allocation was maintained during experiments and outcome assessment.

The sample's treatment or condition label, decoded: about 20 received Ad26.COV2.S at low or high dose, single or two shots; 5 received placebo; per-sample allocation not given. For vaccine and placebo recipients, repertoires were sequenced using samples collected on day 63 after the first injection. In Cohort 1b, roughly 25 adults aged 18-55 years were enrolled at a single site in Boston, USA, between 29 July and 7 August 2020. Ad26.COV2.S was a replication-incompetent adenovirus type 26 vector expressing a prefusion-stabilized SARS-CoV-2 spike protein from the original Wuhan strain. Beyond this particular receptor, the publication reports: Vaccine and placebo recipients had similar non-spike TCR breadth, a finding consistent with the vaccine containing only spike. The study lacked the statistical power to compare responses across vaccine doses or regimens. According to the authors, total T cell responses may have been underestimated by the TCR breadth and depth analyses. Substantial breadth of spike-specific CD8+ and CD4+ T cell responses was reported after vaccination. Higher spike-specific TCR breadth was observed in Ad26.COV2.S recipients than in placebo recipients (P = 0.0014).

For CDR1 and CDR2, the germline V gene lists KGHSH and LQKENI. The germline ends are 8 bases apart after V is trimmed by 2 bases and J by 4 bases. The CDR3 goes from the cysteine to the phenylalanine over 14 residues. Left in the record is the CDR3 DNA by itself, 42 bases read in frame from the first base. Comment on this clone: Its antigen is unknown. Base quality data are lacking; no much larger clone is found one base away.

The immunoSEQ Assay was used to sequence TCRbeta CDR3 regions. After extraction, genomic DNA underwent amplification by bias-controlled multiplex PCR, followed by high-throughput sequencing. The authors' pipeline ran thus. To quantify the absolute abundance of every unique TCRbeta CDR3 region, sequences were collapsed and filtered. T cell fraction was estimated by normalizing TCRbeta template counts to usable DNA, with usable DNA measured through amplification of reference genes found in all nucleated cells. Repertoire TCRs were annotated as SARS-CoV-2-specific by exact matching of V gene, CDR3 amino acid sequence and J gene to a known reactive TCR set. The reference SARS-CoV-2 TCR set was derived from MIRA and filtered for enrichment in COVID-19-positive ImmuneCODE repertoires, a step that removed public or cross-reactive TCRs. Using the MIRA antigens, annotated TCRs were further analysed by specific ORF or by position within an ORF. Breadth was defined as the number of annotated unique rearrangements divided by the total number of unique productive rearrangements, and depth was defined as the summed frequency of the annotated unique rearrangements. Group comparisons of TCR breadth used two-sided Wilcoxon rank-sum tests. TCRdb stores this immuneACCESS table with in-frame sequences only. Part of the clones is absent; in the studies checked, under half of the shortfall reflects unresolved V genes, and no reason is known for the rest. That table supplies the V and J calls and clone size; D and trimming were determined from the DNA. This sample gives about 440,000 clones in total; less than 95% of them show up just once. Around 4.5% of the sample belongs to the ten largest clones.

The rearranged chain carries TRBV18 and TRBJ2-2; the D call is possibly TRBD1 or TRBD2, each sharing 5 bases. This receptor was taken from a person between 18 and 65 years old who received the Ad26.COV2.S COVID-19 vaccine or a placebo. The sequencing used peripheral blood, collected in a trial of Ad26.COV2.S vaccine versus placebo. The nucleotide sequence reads TGTGCCAGCTCACCAACCGGGACCACCGGGGAGCTGTTTTTT. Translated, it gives CASSPTGTTGELFF.